The sequence of this T cell receptor beta chain was determined in a study of Graves' ophthalmopathy and Graves' hyperthyroidism (dated by TCRdb to 2016 to 2018). At the level of the whole study: Peripheral blood was collected before any treatment was given, at the time of initial diagnosis. The approximately 98 discovery patients were randomly divided into training and test sets at a 7:3 ratio. In total, around 140 blood samples were TCR-sequenced: under 45 ophthalmopathy, under 85 hyperthyroidism and roughly 17 hyperthyroidism-to-ophthalmopathy patients. Following sample collection, hyperthyroidism patients were given methimazole at a starting dose of 30 mg daily, and ophthalmopathy patients were given high-dose intravenous methylprednisolone. An independent validation cohort was composed of roughly 19 hyperthyroidism patients and 17 patients who later progressed from hyperthyroidism to ophthalmopathy. In five to seven hyperthyroidism patients, T-cell repertoires of thyroid tissue and blood were compared. To explore V-J signatures distinguishing ophthalmopathy from hyperthyroidism, a discovery set of about 99 patients (roughly 42 ophthalmopathy, about 57 stable hyperthyroidism) was enrolled. The study used signatures of the TCR beta repertoire to tell Graves' ophthalmopathy apart from Graves' hyperthyroidism and to predict which patients would progress to ophthalmopathy. What the work shows at the level of the full study, not this receptor alone: Sample size was not predetermined statistically, and investigators were not blinded to group allocation. Most expanded thyroid clonotypes with frequency above 0.001 were also detected in blood, suggesting blood repertoires may reflect the thyroid immune response. In cross-validation, the 13-signature model distinguished ophthalmopathy from stable hyperthyroidism with roughly 90% sensitivity and about 81% specificity, and in the test set the corresponding values were roughly 80% and 76%. In validation, the model predicted ophthalmopathy progression with over 60% sensitivity and roughly 78% specificity; some 13 predicted patients were CT-confirmed with GO in a median of around 6 months.

At the junction V is shortened by 0 bases and J by 4 bases, with 12 bases in between. Spanning cysteine to phenylalanine, the CDR3 consists of 15 amino acids. Kept here is only the CDR3 DNA, which spans 45 bases and is read in frame from base 1. From the germline V gene, CDR1 is SGHAT and CDR2 is FQNNGV. Stable hyperthyroidism was defined as no progression to ophthalmopathy within 18 months of follow-up. Patients with hyperthyroidism were aged 18 to 65 years, had been newly diagnosed, and had a disease duration of less than 2 months. Patients were excluded if they had other autoimmune diseases, uncontrolled infections, pregnancy or lactation. Diagnosis relied on clinical symptoms, serum thyroxine, TRAb, thyroid ultrasound and orbital computed tomography. Using Ficoll-Paque density gradient centrifugation, PBMCs were isolated from 8.5 to 10 ml of fresh peripheral blood. Total RNA was extracted with Trizol reagent and quality-checked on an Agilent 2100 Bioanalyzer.

Concerning this clonotype itself: It has no known antigen specificity. No much larger clone exists at a distance of one base, and base qualities are not known.

For repertoire sequencing, TCR beta CDR3 regions were amplified from RNA transcripts. HTBI primers and the Qiagen OneStep RT-PCR kit were used in a first-round RT-PCR, which was followed by a second-round multiplex PCR, size selection and purification. Libraries were sequenced on an Illumina HiSeq2000 using paired-end 100 bp reads. The paper's processing steps were these. SOAPnuke was used to process the reads, throwing out any read that had adapters, had uncalled bases, had a mean Phred below 15, or lacked an exact constant-primer or identifier match. COPE v1.2.5 was used to merge the high-quality paired reads. Unique nucleotide sequences were defined as clonotypes and aligned to IMGT TRB V, D and J references using MiTCR v1.1. Analysis was restricted to V-J combinations with a frequency above 0.0001, which covered roughly 99% of repertoires. For each V-J combination, a TCR clonal expansion and chaos score was defined as F50 clonal expansion divided by the chaos observed in the TCRdist matrix. Features were reduced by Welch's t-statistics and random forest to around 14 V-J combinations, which fed a naive Bayes classifier. The similarity between thyroid and blood repertoires was quantified using the Morisita-Horn index. TCRdb reanalyzed the raw reads on its own, using fastp at Q25 for trimming and MiXCR for clone calling, and kept in-frame beta chains. Each entry is one CDR3 protein sequence, shown with its most common DNA and genes. What appears here as the V and J calls and clone size reflects TCRdb's work, not the paper's. For this sample the table gives hundreds of thousands of distinct CDR3 sequences, of which roughly 20% were detected only once. The biggest ten clones account for more than 5.5% of the sample.

The TCR was taken from a woman under 30 with stable Graves' hyperthyroidism. Some clones in this sample may be carry-over from other donors' samples. Donor details come from another sample of the same person, matched by shared clones. Sequenced: peripheral blood. In this chain, TRBV11-2 is recombined with TRBJ1-2; the D gene cannot be named for sure. Here the CDR3 is given as CASSLDVGRSYGYTF. The base sequence is TGTGCCAGCAGCTTAGACGTAGGGAGGAGCTATGGCTACACCTTC.